This TCR beta chain is drawn from a study of regulatory T cells in long-lasting Graves disease. The trim removed 1 base at V and 5 bases at J, leaving 6 bases unmatched. CDR3 length: 14 amino acids. In germline, CDR1 is DFQATT, CDR2 SNEGSKA (reference sequence). This clonotype was seen many times. Its antigen is unidentified. Arm-PCR of CDR3 regions with iRepertoire HTBI primers generated TCR beta libraries. Under the authors' procedure: Among the samples, 50 to 80 TRBV and 13 to 15 TRBJ segments were identified. TCRdb fed the multiplex PCR reads into MiXCR, producing one record per CDR3 protein. Clone size and V and J calls follow TCRdb, not the original study. The sample shows roughly 450,000 distinct CDR3 sequences, 22% of them seen only once. Time point described: persistent/refractory GD, antithyroid drugs over 5 years with positive TRAb. RNA extracted from PBMCs served as the sequencing template. An endocrinology department located in Xi'an, China, was where the patients came from.

Study conclusions and caveats: Graves' patients with persistent disease showed TCR diversity lower than patients newly diagnosed. Persistent disease exhibited a predilection for TRBV28, TRBJ1-2 and TRBJ2-5.

The chain joins TRBV20-1 to TRBJ2-7; TRBD1 matches at 9 bases. The receptor was derived from a female donor with Graves disease. The specimen comprised peripheral blood mononuclear cells (PBMCs), sampled when the disease was refractory, from a patient treated with antithyroid drugs. CDR3 protein: CSARGGTGWHEQYF. As DNA, the CDR3 is TGCAGTGCTAGAGGCGGGACAGGGTGGCACGAGCAGTACTTC.